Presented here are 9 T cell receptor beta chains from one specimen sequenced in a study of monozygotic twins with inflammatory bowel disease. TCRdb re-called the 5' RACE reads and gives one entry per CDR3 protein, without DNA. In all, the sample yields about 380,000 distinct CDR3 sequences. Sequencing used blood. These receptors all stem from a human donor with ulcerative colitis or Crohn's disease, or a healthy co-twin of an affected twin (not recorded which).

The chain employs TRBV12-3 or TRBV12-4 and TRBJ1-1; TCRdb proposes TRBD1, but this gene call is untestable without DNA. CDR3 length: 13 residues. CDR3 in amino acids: CASVRGGNTEAFF.

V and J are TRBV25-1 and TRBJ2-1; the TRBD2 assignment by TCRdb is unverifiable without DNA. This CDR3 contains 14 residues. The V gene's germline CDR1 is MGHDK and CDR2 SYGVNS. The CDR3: CASSDGLAGDEQFF.

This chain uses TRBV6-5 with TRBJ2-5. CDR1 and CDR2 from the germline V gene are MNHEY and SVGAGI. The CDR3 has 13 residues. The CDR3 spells CASSYSQQETQYF.

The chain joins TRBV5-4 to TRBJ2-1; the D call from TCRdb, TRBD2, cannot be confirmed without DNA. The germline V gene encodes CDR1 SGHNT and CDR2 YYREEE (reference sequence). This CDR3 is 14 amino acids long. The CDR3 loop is CASSFQAQYNEQFF. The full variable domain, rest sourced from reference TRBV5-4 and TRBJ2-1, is ETGVTQSPTHLIKTRGQQVTLRCSSQSGHNTVSWYQQALGQGPQFIFQYYREEENGRGNFPPRFSGLQFPNYSSELNVNALELDDSALYLCASSFQAQYNEQFFGPGTRLTVL.

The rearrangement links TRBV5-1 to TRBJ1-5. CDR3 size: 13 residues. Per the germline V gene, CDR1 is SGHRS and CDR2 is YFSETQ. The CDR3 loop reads CASSFSLTQPQHF.

CDR3 protein: CASSKALGLAYEQYF. The J gene is TRBJ2-7, the V gene TRBV5-4; TCRdb's D gene call, TRBD2, goes unchecked for lack of DNA. CDR1 and CDR2 from the germline V gene are SGHNT and YYREEE (reference sequence). This CDR3 contains 15 residues.

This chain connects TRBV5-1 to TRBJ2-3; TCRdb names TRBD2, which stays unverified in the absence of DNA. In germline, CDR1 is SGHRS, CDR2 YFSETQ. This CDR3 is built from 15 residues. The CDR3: CASSLVGRRADTQYF.

Here the CDR3 reads CASSTLDQETQYF. The chain carries TRBV9 and TRBJ2-5. This CDR3 spans 13 amino acids. CDR1 and CDR2 from the germline V gene are SGDLS and YYNGEE. Looking up the rest from reference TRBV9 and TRBJ2-5 gives the full variable domain: DSGVTQTPKHLITATGQRVTLRCSPRSGDLSVYWYQQSLDQGLQFLIQYYNGEERAKGNILERFSAQQFPDLHSELNLSSLELGDSALYFCASSTLDQETQYFGPGTRLLVL.

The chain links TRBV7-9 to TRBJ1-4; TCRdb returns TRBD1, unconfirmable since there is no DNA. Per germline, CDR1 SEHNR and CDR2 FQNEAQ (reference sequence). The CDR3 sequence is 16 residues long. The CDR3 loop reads CASSPDQGGTNEKLFF.